The source of this T cell receptor beta chain is a study of regulatory T cells in long-lasting Graves disease. This CDR3 region has 16 residues. The trim removed 3 bases at V and 3 bases at J, leaving 3 bases unmatched. Germline V gene lookup returns CDR1 DFQATT and CDR2 SNEGSKA (reference sequence). This clonotype was counted many times. This sample's time point: newly diagnosed GD, antithyroid drugs for less than 3 months. From RNA extracted from PBMCs, the TCR library was made. Library construction for TCR beta used iRepertoire HTBI primers and Arm-PCR of CDR3 regions. TCRdb ran MiXCR on the multiplex PCR reads and lists one entry per CDR3 protein. The sample includes about 470,000 distinct CDR3 sequences, 14% to 15% of them seen just once. This sample was shared with a second study, whose subject was T cells in Graves' hyperthyroidism and ophthalmopathy. This second study says: Clinical symptoms, serum thyroxine and TRAb, thyroid ultrasound and orbital computed tomography were used for the diagnoses.

The clonotype originates from a woman in her thirties with Graves disease. The rearrangement links TRBV20-1 to TRBJ2-3, with 16 bases that match TRBD2. Source: peripheral blood mononuclear cells (PBMCs), taken at new diagnosis, from a patient treated with antithyroid drugs. In DNA, the CDR3 is TGCAGTGCTAGTGGGACTAGCGGGAGGGGGACAGATACGCAGTATTTT. This encodes CSASGTSGRGTDTQYF.